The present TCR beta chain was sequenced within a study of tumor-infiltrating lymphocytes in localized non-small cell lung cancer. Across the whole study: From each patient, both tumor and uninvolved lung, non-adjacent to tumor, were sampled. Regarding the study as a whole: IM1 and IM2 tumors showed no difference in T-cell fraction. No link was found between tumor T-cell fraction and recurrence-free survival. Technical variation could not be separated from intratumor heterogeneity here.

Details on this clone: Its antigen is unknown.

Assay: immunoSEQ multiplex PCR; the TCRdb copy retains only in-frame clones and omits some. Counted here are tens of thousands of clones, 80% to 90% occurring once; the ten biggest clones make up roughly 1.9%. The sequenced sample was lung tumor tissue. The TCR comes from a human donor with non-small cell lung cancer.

This chain's CDR3 is CASSVVSGDTDTQYF. CDR3 bases: TGTGCCAGCAGCGTAGTTAGCGGAGACACAGATACGCAGTATTTT. V usage is TRBV9 and J usage is TRBJ2-3, with D maybe TRBD2 (6 bases). The V gene lost 0 bases and the J gene lost 2 bases, with 10 bases spanning the gap. Germline CDR1 SGDLS, CDR2 YYNGEE. The CDR3 has 15 residues.